This T cell receptor (beta chain) was retrieved from a study of blood T cells in healthy people across ages. Together with a sample-barcoded 5' primer, a J-beta primer mix was included in a second PCR lasting roughly 6 to 12 cycles. Each cDNA was tagged by a template-switch adaptor containing 12 random nucleotides. Each sample yielded at least 2.5 million CDR3-containing paired-end reads. Each CDR3 protein is one row after TCRdb ran MiXCR on the 5' RACE reads. The repertoire consists of some 760,000 distinct CDR3 sequences, with 25% occurring once and the leading ten covering roughly a tenth. The CDR3 covers 16 residues. Trimming cost V 1 base and J 4 bases, with 16 bases left between them. CDR1 and CDR2 from the germline V gene are MGHRA and YSYEKL. The data also belong to a second study, concerning T cells of mothers and their children. That publication notes: Material was donated by three healthy Caucasian mothers and their six children. Researchers found no T cell clones that were persistent and microchimeric.

The receptor was isolated from a boy aged 10-17 years in good health. Sequencing was done on a sample of blood. The V call is TRBV4-1, the J call TRBJ2-5; a weak D match, TRBD1 (6 bases). CDR3 protein: CASSQASTGIGETQYF. The CDR3 region has the DNA TGCGCCAGCAGCCAAGCTTCGACAGGAATTGGAGAGACCCAGTACTTC.